This T cell receptor beta chain was captured by sequencing in a study of T cell responses to AZD1222 COVID-19 vaccine. Study outcomes and limitations: The sample set comprised mostly white British donors with more females, and clonal diversity was possibly underestimated.

Points on this clone: Its antigen remains unknown. Other DNA sequences within the sample encode an identical CDR3.

Trimming pared 2 bases from V and 7 bases from J, leaving 8 bases between. This CDR3 is built from 12 residues. Germline CDR1 and CDR2: MDHEN and SYDVKM. Produced via immunoSEQ multiplex PCR; TCRdb's table is partial and in-frame only. The sample carries around 90,000 clones, roughly 88% recorded once. The origin of this receptor is an adult in good health. The V call is TRBV28, the J call TRBJ1-2, with a possible D match to TRBD1 (5 bases). The source was peripheral blood, collected on day 0 of AZD1222 vaccination. CDR3 nucleotide sequence: TGTGCCAGCAGTTTAGGAAGGGGTGGCTACACCTTC. The encoded protein is CASSLGRGGYTF.